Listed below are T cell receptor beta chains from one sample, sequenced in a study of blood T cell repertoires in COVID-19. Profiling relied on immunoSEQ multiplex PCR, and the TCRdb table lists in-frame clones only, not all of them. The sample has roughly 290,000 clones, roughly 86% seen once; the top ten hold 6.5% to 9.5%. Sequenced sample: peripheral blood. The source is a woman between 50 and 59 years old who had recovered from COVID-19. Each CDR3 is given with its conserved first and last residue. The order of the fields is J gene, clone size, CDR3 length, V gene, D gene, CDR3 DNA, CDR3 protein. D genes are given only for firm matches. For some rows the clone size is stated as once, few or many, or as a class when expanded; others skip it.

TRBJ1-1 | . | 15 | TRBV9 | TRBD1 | TGTGCCAGCAGCGCCCTGGACAGGGGAGTCGGTGAAGCTTTCTTT | CASSALDRGVGEAFF
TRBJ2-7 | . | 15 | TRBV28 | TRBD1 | TGTGCCAGCAGTTTTTCCCCGACAGGGTACTACGAGCAGTACTTC | CASSFSPTGYYEQYF
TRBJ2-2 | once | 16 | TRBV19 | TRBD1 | TGTGCCAGTTTTAACCAGGGACAGGGGATCACCGGGGAGCTGTTTTTT | CASFNQGQGITGELFF
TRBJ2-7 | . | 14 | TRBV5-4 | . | TGTGCCAGCAGCTTGGGGGGCGAGTTTTACGAGCAGTACTTC | CASSLGGEFYEQYF
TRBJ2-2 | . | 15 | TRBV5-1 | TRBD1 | TGCGCCAGCACGACGGGACAGGGTTCAGCCGGGGAGCTGTTTTTT | CASTTGQGSAGELFF
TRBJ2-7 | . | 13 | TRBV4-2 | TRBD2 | TGTGCCAGCAGCCAAGGGACTAGCTCCGAGCAGTACTTC | CASSQGTSSEQYF
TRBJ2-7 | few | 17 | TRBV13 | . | TGTGCCAGCAGCTTAGTAGGAGCGTCTAGCGCTACCTACGAGCAGTACTTC | CASSLVGASSATYEQYF
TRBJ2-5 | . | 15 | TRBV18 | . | TGTGCCAGCTCTCCGGCGGTTGCGGGTGGAGAGACCCAGTACTTC | CASSPAVAGGETQYF
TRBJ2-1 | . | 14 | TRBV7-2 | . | TGTGCCAGCAGCCTAAACACAGATAACAATGAGCAGTTCTTC | CASSLNTDNNEQFF
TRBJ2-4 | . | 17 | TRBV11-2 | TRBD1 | TGTGCCAGCAGCTCCCCCGGGACAGCTCTAGCCAAAAACATTCAGTACTTC | CASSSPGTALAKNIQYF
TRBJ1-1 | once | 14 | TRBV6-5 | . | TGTGCCAGCAGTTACGGGGGGGGCCCTAGCGCAGCTTTCTTT | CASSYGGGPSAAFF
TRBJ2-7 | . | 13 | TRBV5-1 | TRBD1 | TGCGCCAGCAGTCAGGGGGTAGTTGGCGAGCAGTACTTC | CASSQGVVGEQYF
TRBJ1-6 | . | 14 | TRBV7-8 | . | TGTGCCAGCAGCTTAGGGCGGTGGGATTCACCCCTCCACTTT | CASSLGRWDSPLHF
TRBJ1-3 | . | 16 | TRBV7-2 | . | TGTGCCAGCAGCCCCCATGGACCGGGAACGGGAAACACCATATATTTT | CASSPHGPGTGNTIYF
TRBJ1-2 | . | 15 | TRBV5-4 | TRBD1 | TGTGCCAGCAGCTTAGCCAGACAGGGCTTTTATGGCTACACCTTC | CASSLARQGFYGYTF
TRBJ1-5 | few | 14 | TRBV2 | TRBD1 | TGTGCCAGCAGTGAAGACAGGGGAGACCAGCCCCAGCATTTT | CASSEDRGDQPQHF
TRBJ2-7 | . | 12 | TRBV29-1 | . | TGCAGCGTTGAGGACAATTCTAACGAGCAGTACTTC | CSVEDNSNEQYF
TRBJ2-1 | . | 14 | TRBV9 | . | TGTGCCAGCAGCGCCGAAACACCCCTCAATGAGCAGTTCTTC | CASSAETPLNEQFF
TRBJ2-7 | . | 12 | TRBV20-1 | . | TGCAGTGCTAGTGGGAGAGGCTACGAGCAGTACTTC | CSASGRGYEQYF
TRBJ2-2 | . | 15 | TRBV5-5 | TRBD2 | TGTGCCAGCAGCCCCTACGGGGGGGCCACCGGGGAGCTGTTTTTT | CASSPYGGATGELFF
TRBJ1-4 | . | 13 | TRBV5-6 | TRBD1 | TGTGCCAGCACCGACAGGGGGGCTGAAAAACTGTTTTTT | CASTDRGAEKLFF
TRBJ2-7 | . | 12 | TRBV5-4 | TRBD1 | TGTGCCAGCAGCTTGGGACAGGGTGGGCAGTACTTC | CASSLGQGGQYF
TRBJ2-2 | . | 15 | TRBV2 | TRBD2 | TGTGCCAGCACCGACGGGGGGAAGGGGCCCGGGGAGCTGTTTTTT | CASTDGGKGPGELFF
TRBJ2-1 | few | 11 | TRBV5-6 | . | TGTGCCAGCAGCGTCGACAGTGAGCAGTTCTTC | CASSVDSEQFF
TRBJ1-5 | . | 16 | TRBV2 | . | TGTGCCAGCAGTGAAGCAAGGGTAGGGGGCAATCAGCCCCAGCATTTT | CASSEARVGGNQPQHF
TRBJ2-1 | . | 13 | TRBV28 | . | TGTGCCAGCACCCCGGGGACCTACAATGAGCAGTTCTTC | CASTPGTYNEQFF
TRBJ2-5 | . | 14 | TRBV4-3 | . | TGCGCCAGCAGCCAAATAGGCGGCGAAGAGACCCAGTACTTC | CASSQIGGEETQYF
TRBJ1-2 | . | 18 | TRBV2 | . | TGTGCCAGCAGTGAATTTGTGGGCAGGGGTCCAGCTAACTATGGCTACACCTTC | CASSEFVGRGPANYGYTF
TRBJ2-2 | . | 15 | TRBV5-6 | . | TGTGCCAGCAGTCTGCTAGTAGCCGACACCGGGGAGCTGTTTTTT | CASSLLVADTGELFF
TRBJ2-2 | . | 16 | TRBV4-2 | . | TGTGCCAGCAGCCAAGAAAGGCTGCCACAGGGTGGGGAGCTGTTTTTT | CASSQERLPQGGELFF
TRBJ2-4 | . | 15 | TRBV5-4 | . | TGTGCCAGCAGCTTGGGTCCGGGGAATGAGGACATTCAGTACTTC | CASSLGPGNEDIQYF
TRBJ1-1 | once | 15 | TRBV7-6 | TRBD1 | TGTGCCAGCAGCGCAAGACAGGGCGTGAACACTGAAGCTTTCTTT | CASSARQGVNTEAFF
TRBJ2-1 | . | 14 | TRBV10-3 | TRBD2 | TGTGCCATCTCATCTAGCGGGAGATACAATGAGCAGTTCTTC | CAISSSGRYNEQFF
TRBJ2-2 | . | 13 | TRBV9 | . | TGTGCCAGCAAGAGGGAGAACACCGGGGAGCTGTTTTTT | CASKRENTGELFF
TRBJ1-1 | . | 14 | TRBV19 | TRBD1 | TGTGCCAGTAGTCCCCGGACAGGACCGACCCTTACTTTCTTT | CASSPRTGPTLTFF
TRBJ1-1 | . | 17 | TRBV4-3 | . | TGCGCCAGCAGCCAAGGAACCAGGGGAAACATGAACACTGAAGCTTTCTTT | CASSQGTRGNMNTEAFF
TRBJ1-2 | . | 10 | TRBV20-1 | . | TGCAGTCTCCGCAGAGGGGGCTACACCTTC | CSLRRGGYTF
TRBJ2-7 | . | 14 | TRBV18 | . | TGTGCCAGCTCACCATCCGCAGGGTGGGACGAGCAGTACTTC | CASSPSAGWDEQYF
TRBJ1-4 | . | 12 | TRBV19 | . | TGTGCCAGCGAATCCCAGGGAGGAAAACTGTTTTTT | CASESQGGKLFF
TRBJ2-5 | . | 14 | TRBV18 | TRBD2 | TGTGCCAGCTCAAACCTACGGGGGGATGAGACCCAGTACTTC | CASSNLRGDETQYF
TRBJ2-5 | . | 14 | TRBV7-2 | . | TGTGCCAGCAGCTTAGGGGTCAGGGGAGAGACCCAGTACTTC | CASSLGVRGETQYF
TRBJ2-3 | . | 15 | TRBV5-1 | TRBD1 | TGCGCCAGCGCGAGAGACAGGGGGTACACAGATACGCAGTATTTT | CASARDRGYTDTQYF
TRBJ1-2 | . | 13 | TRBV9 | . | TGTGCCAGCAGCGGACAGGCGAACTGGGGCTACACCTTC | CASSGQANWGYTF
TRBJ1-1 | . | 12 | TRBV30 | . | TGTGGCACGGGGGAGAGGTACACTGAAGCTTTCTTT | CGTGERYTEAFF
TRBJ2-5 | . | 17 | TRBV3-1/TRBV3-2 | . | TGTGCCAGCAGCCAAGGACTTCCTCGTCTGTACCAAGAGACCCAGTACTTC | CASSQGLPRLYQETQYF
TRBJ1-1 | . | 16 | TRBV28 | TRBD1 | TGTGCCAGCAGGGGAGACAGGGGGGCGTGGGACACTGAAGCTTTCTTT | CASRGDRGAWDTEAFF
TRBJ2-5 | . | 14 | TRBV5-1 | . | TGCGCCAGCAGCTTGACAGGACAGAAAGAGACCCAGTACTTC | CASSLTGQKETQYF
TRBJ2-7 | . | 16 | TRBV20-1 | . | TGCAGTGCTAGTTTCGGGGGTGGTGGCTACTCCTACGAGCAGTACTTC | CSASFGGGGYSYEQYF
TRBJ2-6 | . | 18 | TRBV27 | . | TGTGCCAGCAGTAAAGGGGGGGACACTTACTCTGGGGCCAACGTCCTGACTTTC | CASSKGGDTYSGANVLTF
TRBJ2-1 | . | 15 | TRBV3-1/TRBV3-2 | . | TGTGCCAGCAGCCAAGAAGCGGGTACCGGAGATGAGCAGTTCTTC | CASSQEAGTGDEQFF
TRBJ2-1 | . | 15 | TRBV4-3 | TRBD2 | TGCGCCAGCAGCCCTAAAGCGGGGGGGCATGATGAGCAGTTCTTC | CASSPKAGGHDEQFF
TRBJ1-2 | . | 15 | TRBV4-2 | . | TGTGCCAGCAGCCAAGACCCCGCAGGGATGGGCGGCTACACCTTC | CASSQDPAGMGGYTF
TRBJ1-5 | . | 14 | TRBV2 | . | TGTGCCAGCAGTGCGGACGGGGAGTTCTGGCCCCAGCATTTT | CASSADGEFWPQHF
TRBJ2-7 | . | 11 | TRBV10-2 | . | TGCGCCAGCAGTGTCGGGAACGAGCAGTACTTC | CASSVGNEQYF
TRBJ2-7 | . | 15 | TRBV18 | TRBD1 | TGTGCCAGCTCACCCCTACAGGGGGGACGGTACGAGCAGTACTTC | CASSPLQGGRYEQYF